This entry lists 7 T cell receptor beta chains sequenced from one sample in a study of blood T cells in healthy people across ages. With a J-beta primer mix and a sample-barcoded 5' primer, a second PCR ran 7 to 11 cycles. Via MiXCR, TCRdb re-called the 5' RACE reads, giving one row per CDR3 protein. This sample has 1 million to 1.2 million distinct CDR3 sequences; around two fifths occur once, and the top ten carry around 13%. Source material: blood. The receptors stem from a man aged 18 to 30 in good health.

CDR3 bases: TGCAGTGCTAGAGATTTGACAGATACGCAGTATTTT. Amino acid sequence: CSARDLTDTQYF. J is TRBJ2-3 and V is TRBV20-1; D not certain. This CDR3 spans 12 amino acids. Germline V gives CDR1 DFQATT, CDR2 SNEGSKA (reference sequence). Trimming took 0 bases from V and 3 from J, leaving 4 bases between them.

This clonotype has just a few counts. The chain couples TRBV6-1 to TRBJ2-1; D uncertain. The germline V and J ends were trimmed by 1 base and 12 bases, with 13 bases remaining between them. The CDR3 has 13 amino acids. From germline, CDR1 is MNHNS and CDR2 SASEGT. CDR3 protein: CASSEDMGYGQFF. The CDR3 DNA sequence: TGTGCCAGCAGTGAAGATATGGGGTATGGGCAGTTCTTC.

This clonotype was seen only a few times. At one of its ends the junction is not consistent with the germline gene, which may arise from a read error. The CDR3 reads CASSLPDRDISGGCTF. Here the CDR3 DNA reads TGTGCCAGCAGCCTACCGGACAGGGATATTTCGGGGGGCTGCACCTTC. The rearrangement uses TRBV4-2 and TRBJ1-2; TRBD1 aligns across 8 bases. CDR3 size: 16 residues. Germline V gives CDR1 LGHNA, CDR2 YNFKEQ.

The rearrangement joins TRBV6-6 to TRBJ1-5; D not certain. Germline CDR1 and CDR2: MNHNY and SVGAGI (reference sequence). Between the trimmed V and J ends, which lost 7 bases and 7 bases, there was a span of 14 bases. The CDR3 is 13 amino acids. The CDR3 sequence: CASTQNQRQPQHF. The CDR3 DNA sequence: TGTGCCAGCACCCAAAACCAGAGGCAGCCCCAGCATTTT.

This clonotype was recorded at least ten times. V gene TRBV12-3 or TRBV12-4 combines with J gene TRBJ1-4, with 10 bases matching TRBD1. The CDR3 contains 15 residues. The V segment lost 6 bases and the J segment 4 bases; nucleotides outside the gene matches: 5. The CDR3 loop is CASSPDRGLNEKLFF. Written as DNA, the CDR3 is TGTGCCAGCAGCCCCGACAGGGGGCTTAATGAAAAACTGTTTTTT.

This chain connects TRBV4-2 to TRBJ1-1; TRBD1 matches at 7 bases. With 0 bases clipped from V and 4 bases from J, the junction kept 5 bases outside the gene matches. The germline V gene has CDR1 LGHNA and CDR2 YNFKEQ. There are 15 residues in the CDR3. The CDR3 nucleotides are TGTGCCAGCAGCCAAGATCGGGACAGCGGCACTGAAGCTTTCTTT. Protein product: CASSQDRDSGTEAFF.

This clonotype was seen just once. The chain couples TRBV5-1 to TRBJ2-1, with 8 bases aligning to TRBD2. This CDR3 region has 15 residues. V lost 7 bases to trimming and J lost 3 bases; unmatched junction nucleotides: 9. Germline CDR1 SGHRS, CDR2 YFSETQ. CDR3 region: CASRYGRGVYNEQFF. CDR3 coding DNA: TGCGCCAGCCGCTACGGGCGGGGGGTCTACAATGAGCAGTTCTTC. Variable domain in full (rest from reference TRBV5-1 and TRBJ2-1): KAGVTQTPRYLIKTRGQQVTLSCSPISGHRSVSWYQQTPGQGLQFLFEYFSETQRNKGNFPGRFSGRQFSNSRSEMNVSTLELGDSALYLCASRYGRGVYNEQFFGPGTRLTVL.